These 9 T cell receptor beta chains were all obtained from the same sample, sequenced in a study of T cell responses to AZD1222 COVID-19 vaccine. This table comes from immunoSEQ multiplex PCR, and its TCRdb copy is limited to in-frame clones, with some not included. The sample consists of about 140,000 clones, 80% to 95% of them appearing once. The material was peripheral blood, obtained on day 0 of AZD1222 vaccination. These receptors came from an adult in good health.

This CDR3 reads CASRPPGQKNQPQHF. The CDR3 DNA reads as TGTGCCAGTAGGCCTCCGGGACAGAAAAATCAGCCCCAGCATTTT. The chain links TRBV19 to TRBJ1-5; 7 nucleotides agree with TRBD1. Per the germline V gene, CDR1 is LNHDA and CDR2 is SQIVND (reference sequence). The length of the CDR3 is 15 residues. V lost 6 bases, J lost 4 bases, and 9 bases stayed unmatched.

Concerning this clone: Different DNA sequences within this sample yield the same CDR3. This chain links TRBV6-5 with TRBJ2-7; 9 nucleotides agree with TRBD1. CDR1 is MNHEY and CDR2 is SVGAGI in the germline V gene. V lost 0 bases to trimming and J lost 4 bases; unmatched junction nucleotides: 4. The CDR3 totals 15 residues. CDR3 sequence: CASSYSGTGTYEQYF. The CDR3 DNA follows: TGTGCCAGCAGTTACTCGGGGACAGGGACGTACGAGCAGTACTTC.

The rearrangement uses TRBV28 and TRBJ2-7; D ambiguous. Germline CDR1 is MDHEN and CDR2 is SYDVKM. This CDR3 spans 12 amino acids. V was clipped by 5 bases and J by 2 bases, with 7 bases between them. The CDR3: CASSPQAYEQYF. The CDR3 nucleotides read TGTGCCAGCAGTCCTCAGGCCTACGAGCAGTACTTC.

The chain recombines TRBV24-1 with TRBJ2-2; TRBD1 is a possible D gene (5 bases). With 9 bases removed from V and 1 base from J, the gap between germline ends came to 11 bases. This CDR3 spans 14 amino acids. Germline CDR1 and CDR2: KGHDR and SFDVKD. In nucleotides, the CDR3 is TGTGCCACCCAAGGGGCTTTGAACACCGGGGAGCTGTTTTTT. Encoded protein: CATQGALNTGELFF.

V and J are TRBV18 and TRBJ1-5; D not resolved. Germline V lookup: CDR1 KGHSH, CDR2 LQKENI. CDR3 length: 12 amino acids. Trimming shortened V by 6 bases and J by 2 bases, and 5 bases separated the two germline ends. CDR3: CASSAGNQPQHF. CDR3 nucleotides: TGTGCCAGCTCGGCGGGCAATCAGCCCCAGCATTTT.

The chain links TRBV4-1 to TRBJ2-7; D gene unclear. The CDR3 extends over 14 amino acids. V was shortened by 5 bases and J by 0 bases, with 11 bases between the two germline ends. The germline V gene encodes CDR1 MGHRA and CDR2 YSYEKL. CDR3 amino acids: CASSTVLGSYEQYF. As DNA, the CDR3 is TGCGCCAGCAGCACGGTATTGGGCTCCTACGAGCAGTACTTC.

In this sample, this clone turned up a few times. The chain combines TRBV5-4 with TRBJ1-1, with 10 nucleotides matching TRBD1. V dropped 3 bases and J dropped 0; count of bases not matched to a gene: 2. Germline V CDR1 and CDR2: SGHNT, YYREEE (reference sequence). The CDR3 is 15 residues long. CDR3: CASSWDRGMNTEAFF. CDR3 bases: TGTGCCAGCAGCTGGGACAGGGGTATGAACACTGAAGCTTTCTTT.

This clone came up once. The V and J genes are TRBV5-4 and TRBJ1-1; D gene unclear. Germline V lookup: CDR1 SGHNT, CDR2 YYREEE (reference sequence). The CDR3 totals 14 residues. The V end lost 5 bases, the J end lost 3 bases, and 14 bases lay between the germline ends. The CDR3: CASRESTLDTEAFF. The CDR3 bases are TGTGCCAGCAGGGAATCAACCCTTGACACTGAAGCTTTCTTT.

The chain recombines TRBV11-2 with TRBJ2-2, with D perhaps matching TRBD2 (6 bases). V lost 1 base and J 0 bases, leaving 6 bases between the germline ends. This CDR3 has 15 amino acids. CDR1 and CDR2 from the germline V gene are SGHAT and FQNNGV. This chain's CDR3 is CASSLGLANTGELFF. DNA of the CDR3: TGTGCCAGCAGCTTAGGACTAGCGAACACCGGGGAGCTGTTTTTT.